This entry lists 11 T cell receptor beta chains sequenced from one sample in a study of blood T cell repertoires in COVID-19. The assay was immunoSEQ multiplex PCR, and TCRdb's table has in-frame clones only and misses some. The sample records roughly 250,000 clones, roughly 80% being singletons. Sequenced: peripheral blood. The receptors derive from a woman of 80 years or more with acute or convalescent COVID-19.

The chain uses TRBV5-3 and TRBJ2-1, with 7 bases fitting TRBD1. TRBV5-3 is flagged as an ORF with uncertain function. This CDR3 has 14 amino acids. Losses at the gene ends were 2 bases for V and 4 bases for J; bases not matched to a gene: 3. This CDR3 is CARSFPGQYNEQFF. In DNA form, the CDR3 reads TGTGCCAGAAGCTTTCCGGGACAGTACAATGAGCAGTTCTTC.

The V call is TRBV4-2, the J call TRBJ1-1; the D is unclear. The CDR3 loop spans 14 amino acids. CDR1 LGHNA and CDR2 YNFKEQ come from the germline V gene. Trimming removed 1 base from V and 2 bases from J, with 8 bases in between. CDR3 sequence reads: CASSQVEGNTEAFF. The DNA of the CDR3 is TGTGCCAGCAGCCAAGTGGAGGGTAACACTGAAGCTTTCTTT.

This sequence joins TRBV7-9 and TRBJ2-3, with 13 bases matching TRBD2. The ends lost 5 bases at V and 0 bases at J; junction bases unmatched: 11. This CDR3 has 19 amino acids. The V gene's germline CDR1 is SEHNR and CDR2 FQNEAQ (reference sequence). The CDR3 sequence: CASSPMGLAGIRSTDTQYF. The CDR3 DNA is TGTGCCAGCAGCCCGATGGGACTAGCGGGGATCAGGAGCACAGATACGCAGTATTTT.

V gene TRBV28 combines with J gene TRBJ1-3, with D possibly being TRBD1 (5 bases). The CDR3 has 12 residues. The V gene's germline CDR1 is MDHEN and CDR2 SYDVKM. Trimming cost V 8 bases and J 2 bases, with 7 bases left between them. In DNA form, the CDR3 reads TGTGCCAGCGGGGGGGCTGGAAACACCATATATTTT. Amino acids: CASGGAGNTIYF.

The chain uses TRBV7-3 and TRBJ2-1, with a possible D match to TRBD1 (6 bases). V dropped 5 bases and J dropped 6 bases, with 11 bases sitting between them. The CDR3 consists of 13 residues. Germline V CDR1 and CDR2: SGHTA, FQGTGA. CDR3 in DNA: TGTGCCAGCAGCGTCACAGGGATCAATGAGCAGTTCTTC. Translating it yields CASSVTGINEQFF.

The chain has TRBV7-8 and TRBJ2-3; 15 nucleotides align to TRBD2. CDR3 length: 19 residues. The trim removed 4 bases at V and 0 bases at J, leaving 8 bases unmatched. The V gene's germline CDR1 is SGHVS and CDR2 FQNEAQ. The CDR3 sequence: CASSSRTSGGAPSTDTQYF. The CDR3 DNA sequence: TGTGCCAGCAGCTCGAGGACTAGCGGGGGGGCCCCTAGCACAGATACGCAGTATTTT.

The J gene is TRBJ2-3, the V gene TRBV11-3, with TRBD2 matching 8 bases. This CDR3 region has 16 residues. Looked up from germline, CDR1 is SGHNT and CDR2 is YENEEA. J was trimmed by 8 bases and V by 0 bases; bases with no gene match: 10. CDR3 sequence (DNA): TGTGCCAGCAGCTTAGATACTAGCGGCTCATCTGGTACGCAGTATTTT. This codes for CASSLDTSGSSGTQYF.

The chain links TRBV5-4 to TRBJ2-3, with 8 bases that match TRBD2. J lost 3 bases, V lost 0 bases, and 6 bases had no gene match. The CDR3 sequence is 16 residues long. Germline CDR1 SGHNT, CDR2 YYREEE (reference sequence). The CDR3 loop is CASSLDFSGVTDTQYF. CDR3 sequence (DNA): TGTGCCAGCAGCTTGGATTTTAGCGGGGTAACAGATACGCAGTATTTT.

The CDR3 region has the DNA TGTGCCAGTAGAGGCCAGGACAGGGACTTCTCTGGGGCCAACGTCCTGACTTTC. Residues: CASRGQDRDFSGANVLTF. This chain connects TRBV19 to TRBJ2-6, with 8 nucleotides matching TRBD1. Germline assignment: CDR1 LNHDA and CDR2 SQIVND (reference sequence). V was pared by 6 bases and J by 0 bases, with 10 bases of the junction left unmatched. The CDR3 covers 18 residues.

The rearrangement links TRBV11-3 to TRBJ2-1; TRBD2 is a possible D gene (7 bases). The CDR3 is made up of 15 amino acids. Per germline, CDR1 SGHNT and CDR2 YENEEA. V lost 5 bases and J 10 bases, leaving 21 bases between the germline ends. CDR3 loop: CASSSQGRDKLEQFF. The CDR3 bases are TGTGCCAGCAGCAGTCAGGGGAGGGACAAGTTAGAGCAGTTCTTC.

The genes are TRBV6-6 and TRBJ2-7, with 8 bases matching TRBD1. CDR1 and CDR2 from the germline V gene are MNHNY and SVGAGI (reference sequence). CDR3 length: 15 amino acids. V dropped 6 bases and J dropped 2; count of bases not matched to a gene: 9. The CDR3 DNA reads as TGTGCCAGCAGACCCGGGACAGGAGATCCCTACGAGCAGTACTTC. This codes for CASRPGTGDPYEQYF.